These 24 T cell receptor beta chains came from one sample sequenced in a study of blood T cell repertoires in COVID-19. Sequencing was performed with immunoSEQ multiplex PCR; in TCRdb, only in-frame clones are kept and a portion is missing. The table shows about 330,000 clones, with roughly 90% occurring only once. The sample consisted of peripheral blood. Receptor source: a woman between 50 and 59 years old with active or convalescent COVID-19.

The chain couples TRBV9 to TRBJ2-2; no firm D call. The CDR3 extends over 17 amino acids. Germline CDR1 SGDLS, CDR2 YYNGEE. V lost 4 bases and J 2 bases, leaving 18 bases between the germline ends. The CDR3 region is CASSPLRISQNTGELFF. In DNA form, the CDR3 reads TGTGCCAGCAGCCCCCTTAGAATTTCCCAAAACACCGGGGAGCTGTTTTTT.

The chain employs TRBV3-1 (or the pseudogene TRBV3-2) and TRBJ1-1, with 12 bases that match TRBD1. Looked up from germline, CDR1 is LGHDT and CDR2 is YNNKEL (reference sequence). V was pared by 1 base and J by 6 bases, with 9 bases of the junction left unmatched. The CDR3 length is 17 residues. The CDR3 is CASSQVPGQGARSEAFF. The CDR3 DNA sequence: TGTGCCAGCAGCCAAGTTCCGGGACAGGGGGCTAGGTCTGAAGCTTTCTTT.

This clone turned up a few times. This chain uses TRBV29-1 with TRBJ1-5; D is uncertain. Germline V gene sequence: CDR1 SQVTM, CDR2 ANQGSEA. There are 14 residues in the CDR3. Trimming pared 5 bases from V and 1 base from J, leaving 12 bases between. The chain's CDR3 is CSVPPRLSNQPQHF. Written as DNA, the CDR3 is TGCAGCGTTCCGCCGAGGCTAAGCAATCAGCCCCAGCATTTT.

V usage is TRBV5-4 and J usage is TRBJ1-2; TRBD1 matches at 10 bases. J lost 8 bases, V lost 0 bases, and 10 bases had no gene match. From germline, CDR1 is SGHNT and CDR2 YYREEE (reference sequence). The CDR3 totals 16 residues. This CDR3 reads CASSLVTDRGKSGYTF. In DNA form, the CDR3 reads TGTGCCAGCAGCTTGGTCACGGACAGGGGGAAAAGCGGCTACACCTTC.

The chain employs TRBV19 and TRBJ1-1, with 9 bases that match TRBD1. Germline V gene sequence: CDR1 LNHDA, CDR2 SQIVND (reference sequence). The CDR3 has 18 residues. V was clipped by 0 bases and J by 1 base; unmatched bases: 9. DNA of the CDR3: TGTGCCAGTAGTATAGAGGGACAGGGTCGGCTTTGGAACACTGAAGCTTTCTTT. This codes for CASSIEGQGRLWNTEAFF.

This chain connects TRBV5-4 to TRBJ1-3, with D possibly being TRBD1 (5 bases). The ends were cut back, 7 bases at V and 0 bases at J, with 14 bases in the middle. Germline V CDR1 and CDR2: SGHNT, YYREEE (reference sequence). The CDR3 runs to 15 residues. DNA for the CDR3: TGTGCCAGCCCAGACAGACGTAACTCTGGAAACACCATATATTTT. Translated: CASPDRRNSGNTIYF.

In its sample, this clone was seen a few times. The chain has TRBV11-2 and TRBJ1-6; weak D call: TRBD1 (6 bases). With 3 bases removed from V and 7 bases from J, the gap between germline ends came to 16 bases. Germline V gene lookup returns CDR1 SGHAT and CDR2 FQNNGV. The CDR3 spans 16 residues. The DNA of the CDR3 is TGTGCCAGCAGCTTTCAGGGTACCCAGGGGAATTCACCCCTCCACTTT. Amino acids: CASSFQGTQGNSPLHF.

This clone has a single count. An end of the junction does not agree with germline; a read error may underlie this. V is TRBV11-2 and J is TRBJ2-1; 8 nucleotides line up with TRBD1. CDR1 SGHAT and CDR2 FQNNGV come from the germline V gene. The length of the CDR3 is 15 residues. The CDR3 is CASSIDRGSYNEQFF. The CDR3 DNA reads TGTGCCAGCAGCATAGACAGGGGATCCTACAATGAGCAGTTCTTC.

This chain uses TRBV27 with TRBJ2-4; 9 nucleotides align to TRBD2. V was clipped by 5 bases and J by 0 bases; unmatched bases: 8. Germline CDR1 and CDR2: MNHEY and SMNVEV (reference sequence). This CDR3 comprises 17 residues. The CDR3, as DNA: TGTGCCAGCAGTCCTTCTAGCGGGAAGTTAGCCAAAAACATTCAGTACTTC. Translation: CASSPSSGKLAKNIQYF.

The CDR3 nucleotides read TGTGCCAGCCTGAACAGGGTCCAAAACTATGGCTACACCTTC. This codes for CASLNRVQNYGYTF. This chain uses TRBV2 with TRBJ1-2; D perhaps matches TRBD1 (6 bases). Germline-derived CDR1 and CDR2 are SNHLY and FYNNEI. This CDR3 has 14 residues. Trimming took off 8 bases at V and 2 bases at J, with 15 bases between the two ends.

The chain joins TRBV7-2 to TRBJ1-2, with D unclear. Between the trimmed V and J ends, which lost 4 bases and 2 bases, there was a span of 14 bases. Germline CDR1 reads SGHTA; CDR2 reads FQGNSA. The CDR3 totals 15 residues. DNA for the CDR3: TGTGCCAGCAGCTCCCGTGAAGCCACGAACTATGGCTACACCTTC. It is translated as CASSSREATNYGYTF.

This sequence joins TRBV28 and TRBJ2-7; TRBD1 is a possible D gene (5 bases). Germline assignment: CDR1 MDHEN and CDR2 SYDVKM. This CDR3 contains 10 residues. Deletions cut 4 bases from V and 7 bases from J, with 5 bases between. The DNA for the CDR3 is TGTGCCAGCAGTTCAGGGGAGCAGTACTTC. Amino acids: CASSSGEQYF.

V usage is TRBV28 and J usage is TRBJ2-7, with a weak D call TRBD1 (5 bases). The ends were cut back, 8 bases at V and 2 bases at J, with 13 bases in the middle. Per the germline V gene, CDR1 is MDHEN and CDR2 is SYDVKM. CDR3 length equals 13 residues. CDR3 in amino acids: CASQSTAPYEQYF. The CDR3 DNA follows: TGTGCCAGCCAATCGACAGCCCCCTACGAGCAGTACTTC.

The rearrangement uses TRBV9 and TRBJ2-5; 8 bases fit TRBD2. The J segment lost 2 bases and the V segment lost 0 bases, leaving 3 bases of the junction unmatched. The CDR3 is 15 amino acids. The germline CDR1 and CDR2 sequences are SGDLS and YYNGEE. The CDR3 protein is CASSVGPGGQETQYF. The CDR3 bases are TGTGCCAGCAGCGTAGGGCCGGGGGGGCAAGAGACCCAGTACTTC.

The rearrangement links TRBV27 to TRBJ1-6; D uncertain. The CDR3 loop spans 17 amino acids. The V and J ends lost 7 bases and 0 bases respectively, with 16 bases between them. CDR1 is MNHEY and CDR2 is SMNVEV in the germline V gene (reference sequence). The CDR3: CASTYTRVGSYNSPLHF. CDR3 nucleotides: TGTGCCAGCACCTATACCCGGGTGGGCTCCTATAATTCACCCCTCCACTTT.

This chain links TRBV5-8 with TRBJ2-3, with TRBD2 identical over 11 bases. The CDR3 length is 16 residues. With 4 bases clipped from V and 6 bases from J, the junction kept 10 bases outside the gene matches. Germline-derived CDR1 and CDR2 are SGHTS and YDEGEE. Here the CDR3 reads CASSNRLAGSRDTQYF. The CDR3 nucleotides read TGTGCCAGCAGCAATAGACTAGCGGGGTCGAGGGATACGCAGTATTTT.

This chain uses TRBV5-4 with TRBJ1-1, with unresolved D. The germline gives CDR1 SGHNT, CDR2 YYREEE (reference sequence). The CDR3 loop spans 14 amino acids. Trimming pared 0 bases from V and 11 bases from J, leaving 17 bases between. CDR3 loop: CASSLGGDTARAFF. In DNA, the CDR3 is TGTGCCAGCAGCTTGGGGGGAGACACAGCGAGGGCTTTCTTT. The complete variable domain, with remaining parts taken from reference TRBV5-4 and TRBJ1-1, reads ETGVTQSPTHLIKTRGQQVTLRCSSQSGHNTVSWYQQALGQGPQFIFQYYREEENGRGNFPPRFSGLQFPNYSSELNVNALELDDSALYLCASSLGGDTARAFFGQGTRLTVV.

J is TRBJ2-3 and V is TRBV28; 13 bases are a match to TRBD2. Trimming cost V 1 base and J 4 bases; bases outside gene matches: 5. Germline-derived CDR1 and CDR2 are MDHEN and SYDVKM. This CDR3 spans 17 amino acids. The CDR3 DNA sequence: TGTGCCAGCAGTTTATCAGGGACTAGCGGGACGTCAGATACGCAGTATTTT. Protein: CASSLSGTSGTSDTQYF.

The gene calls are TRBV19 and TRBJ1-1; 8 nucleotides align to TRBD1. From germline, CDR1 is LNHDA and CDR2 SQIVND (reference sequence). V dropped 1 base and J dropped 7; count of bases not matched to a gene: 8. CDR3 length equals 15 residues. The CDR3 region has the DNA TGTGCCAGTAGTATAGCAGGGGGCGCTGGACGTGAAGCTTTCTTT. This encodes CASSIAGGAGREAFF. Supplemented by reference TRBV19 and TRBJ1-1, the full variable domain reads DGGITQSPKYLFRKEGQNVTLSCEQNLNHDAMYWYRQDPGQGLRLIYYSQIVNDFQKGDIAEGYSVSREKKESFPLTVTSAQKNPTAFYLCASSIAGGAGREAFFGQGTRLTVV.

In the case of this clone: At one end, the junction sequence differs from germline, possibly due to a read error. The chain combines TRBV7-2 with TRBJ1-1; 7 nucleotides agree with TRBD1. The CDR3 spans 12 residues. Germline V lookup: CDR1 SGHTA, CDR2 FQGNSA. The CDR3 nucleotides read TGTGCCAGCAGCTTAGCTGGGACAGTAAAGGATTTT. It codes for CASSLAGTVKDF.

This chain connects TRBV5-1 to TRBJ1-1, with D uncertain. The ends were cut back, 4 bases at V and 2 bases at J, with 12 bases in the middle. The germline gives CDR1 SGHRS, CDR2 YFSETQ. This CDR3 is 14 amino acids long. This CDR3 is CASSLVAQNTEAFF. CDR3 sequence (DNA): TGCGCCAGCAGCCTCGTGGCCCAAAACACTGAAGCTTTCTTT. Combining the CDR3 with reference TRBV5-1 and TRBJ1-1 gives the whole variable domain KAGVTQTPRYLIKTRGQQVTLSCSPISGHRSVSWYQQTPGQGLQFLFEYFSETQRNKGNFPGRFSGRQFSNSRSEMNVSTLELGDSALYLCASSLVAQNTEAFFGQGTRLTVV.

This chain connects TRBV28 to TRBJ1-1, with TRBD1 matching 9 bases. The CDR3 length is 16 residues. Germline CDR1 is MDHEN and CDR2 is SYDVKM. With 8 bases clipped from V and 5 bases from J, the junction kept 15 bases outside the gene matches. The CDR3 spells CASQSSPGTGLTEAFF. CDR3 bases: TGTGCCAGCCAGTCCAGCCCCGGGACAGGGCTTACTGAAGCTTTCTTT.

This clone was found once. This chain connects TRBV7-2 to TRBJ1-2; unclear D gene. CDR3 length equals 13 residues. Trimming stripped 4 bases from V and 8 bases from J, with 14 bases between. Germline-derived CDR1 and CDR2 are SGHTA and FQGNSA. CDR3: CASSSPLTRGYTF. In nucleotides, the CDR3 is TGTGCCAGCAGCTCCCCCCTGACTCGGGGCTACACCTTC.

The chain has TRBV6-2 or TRBV6-3 and TRBJ2-1; 8 positions match TRBD2. The CDR3 extends over 15 amino acids. Per germline, CDR1 MNHEY and CDR2 SVGEGT. Germline trimming cut 4 bases from V and 6 bases from J; bases unmatched to any gene: 8. The CDR3 DNA is TGTGCCAGCAGTTCCTCGGGGACTAGAAGCAATGAGCAGTTCTTC. Residues: CASSSSGTRSNEQFF.